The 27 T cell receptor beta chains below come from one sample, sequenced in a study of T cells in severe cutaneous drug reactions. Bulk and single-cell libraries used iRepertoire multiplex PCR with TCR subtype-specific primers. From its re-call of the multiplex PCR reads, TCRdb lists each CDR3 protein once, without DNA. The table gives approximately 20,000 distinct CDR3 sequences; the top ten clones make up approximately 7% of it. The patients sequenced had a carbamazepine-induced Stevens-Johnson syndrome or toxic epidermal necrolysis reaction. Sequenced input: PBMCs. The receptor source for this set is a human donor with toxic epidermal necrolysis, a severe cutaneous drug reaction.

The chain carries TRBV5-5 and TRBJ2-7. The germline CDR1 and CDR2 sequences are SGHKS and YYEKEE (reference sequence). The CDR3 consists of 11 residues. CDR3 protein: CASSGSYEQYF.

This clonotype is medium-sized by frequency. The CDR3 loop reads CASSLDEGDTQYF. The chain employs TRBV7-9 and TRBJ2-3; TCRdb's D call of TRBD2 is untestable without DNA. This CDR3 spans 13 amino acids. Germline V lookup: CDR1 SEHNR, CDR2 FQNEAQ (reference sequence).

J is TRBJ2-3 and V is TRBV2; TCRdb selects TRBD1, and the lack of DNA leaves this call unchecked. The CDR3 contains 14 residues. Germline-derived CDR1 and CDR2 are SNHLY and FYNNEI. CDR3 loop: CASHLPGFEDTQYF.

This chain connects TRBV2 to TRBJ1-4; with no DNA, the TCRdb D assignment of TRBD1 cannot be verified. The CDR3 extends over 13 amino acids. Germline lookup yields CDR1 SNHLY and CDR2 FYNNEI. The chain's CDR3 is CASRGGTNEKLFF.

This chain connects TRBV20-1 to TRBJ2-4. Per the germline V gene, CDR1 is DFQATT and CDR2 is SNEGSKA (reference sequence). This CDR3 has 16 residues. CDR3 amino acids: CSASETPRGAKNIQYF.

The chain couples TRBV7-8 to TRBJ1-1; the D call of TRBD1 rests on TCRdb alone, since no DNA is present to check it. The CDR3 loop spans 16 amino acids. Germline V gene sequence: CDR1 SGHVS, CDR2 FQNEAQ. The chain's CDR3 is CASSPGRQGARTEAFF.

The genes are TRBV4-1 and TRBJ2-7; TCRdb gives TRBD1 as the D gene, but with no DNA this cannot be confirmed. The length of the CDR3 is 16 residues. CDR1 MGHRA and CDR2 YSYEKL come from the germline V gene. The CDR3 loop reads CASSHPARQSGYEQYF.

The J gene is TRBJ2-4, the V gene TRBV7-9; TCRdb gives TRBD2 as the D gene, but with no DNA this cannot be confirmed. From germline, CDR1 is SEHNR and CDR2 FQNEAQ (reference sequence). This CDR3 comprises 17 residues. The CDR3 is CASSLYRDTGGENIQYF.

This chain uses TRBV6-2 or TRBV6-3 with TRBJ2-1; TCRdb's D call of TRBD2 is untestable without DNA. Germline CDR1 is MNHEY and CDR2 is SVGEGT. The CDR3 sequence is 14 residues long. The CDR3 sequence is CASSRLAPYNEQFF.

The chain's CDR3 is CAITNDGWNYGYTF. V and J are TRBV10-3 and TRBJ1-2. CDR3 size: 14 residues. Germline-derived CDR1 and CDR2 are ENHRY and SYGVKD.

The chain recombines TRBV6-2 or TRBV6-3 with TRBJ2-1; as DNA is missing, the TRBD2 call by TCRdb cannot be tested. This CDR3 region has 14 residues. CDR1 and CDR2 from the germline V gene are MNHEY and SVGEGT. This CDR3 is CASSRPASFDEQFF.

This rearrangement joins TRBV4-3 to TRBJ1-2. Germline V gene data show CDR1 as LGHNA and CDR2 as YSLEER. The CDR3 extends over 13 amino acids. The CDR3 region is CASSQESGVGYTF.

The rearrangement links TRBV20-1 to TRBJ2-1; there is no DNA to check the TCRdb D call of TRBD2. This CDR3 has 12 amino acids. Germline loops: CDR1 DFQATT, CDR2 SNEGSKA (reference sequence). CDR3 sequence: CSARVSGDEQFF.

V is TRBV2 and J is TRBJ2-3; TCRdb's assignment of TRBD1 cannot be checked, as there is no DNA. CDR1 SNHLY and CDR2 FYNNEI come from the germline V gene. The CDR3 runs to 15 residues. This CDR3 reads CASSEIRRGTDTQYF. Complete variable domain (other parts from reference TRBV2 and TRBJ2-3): EPEVTQTPSHQVTQMGQEVILRCVPISNHLYFYWYRQILGQKVEFLVSFYNNEISEKSEIFDDQFSVERPDGSNFTLKIRSTKLEDSAMYFCASSEIRRGTDTQYFGPGTRLTVL.

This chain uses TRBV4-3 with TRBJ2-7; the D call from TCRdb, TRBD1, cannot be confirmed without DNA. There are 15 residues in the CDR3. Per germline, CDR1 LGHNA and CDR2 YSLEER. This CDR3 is CASSLGRDSRYEQYF.

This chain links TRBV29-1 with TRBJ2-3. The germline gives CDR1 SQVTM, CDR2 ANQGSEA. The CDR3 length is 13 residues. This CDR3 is CSLYGERTDTQYF.

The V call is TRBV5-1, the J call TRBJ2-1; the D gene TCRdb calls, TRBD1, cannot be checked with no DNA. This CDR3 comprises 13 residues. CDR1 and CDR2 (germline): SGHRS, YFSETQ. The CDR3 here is CASSLKGENEQFF. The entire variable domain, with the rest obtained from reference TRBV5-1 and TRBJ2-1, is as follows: KAGVTQTPRYLIKTRGQQVTLSCSPISGHRSVSWYQQTPGQGLQFLFEYFSETQRNKGNFPGRFSGRQFSNSRSEMNVSTLELGDSALYLCASSLKGENEQFFGPGTRLTVL.

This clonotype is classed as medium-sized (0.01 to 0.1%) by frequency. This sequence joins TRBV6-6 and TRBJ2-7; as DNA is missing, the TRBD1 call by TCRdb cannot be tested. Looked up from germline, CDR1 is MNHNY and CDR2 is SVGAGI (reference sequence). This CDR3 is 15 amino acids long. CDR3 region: CASSPRDSNLYEQYF.

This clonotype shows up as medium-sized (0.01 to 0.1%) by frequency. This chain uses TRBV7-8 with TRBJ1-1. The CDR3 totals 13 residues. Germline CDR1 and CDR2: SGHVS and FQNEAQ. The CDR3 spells CASSLDVYTEAFF.

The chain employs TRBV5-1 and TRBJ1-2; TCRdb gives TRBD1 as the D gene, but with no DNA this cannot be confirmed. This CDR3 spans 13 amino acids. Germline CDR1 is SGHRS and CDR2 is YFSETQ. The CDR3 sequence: CASSSNRELGYTF.

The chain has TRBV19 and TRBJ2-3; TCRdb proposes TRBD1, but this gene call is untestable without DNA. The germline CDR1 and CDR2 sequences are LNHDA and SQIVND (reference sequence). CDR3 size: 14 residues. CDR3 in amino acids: CASSSGGRSDTQYF.

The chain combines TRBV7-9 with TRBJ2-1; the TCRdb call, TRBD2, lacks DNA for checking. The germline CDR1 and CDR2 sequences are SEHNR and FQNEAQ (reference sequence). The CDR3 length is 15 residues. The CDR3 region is CASSLRGLVGDEQFF.

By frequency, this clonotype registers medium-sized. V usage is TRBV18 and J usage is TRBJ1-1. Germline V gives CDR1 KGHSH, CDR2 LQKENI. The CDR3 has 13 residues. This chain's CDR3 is CASSPVLGTEAFF. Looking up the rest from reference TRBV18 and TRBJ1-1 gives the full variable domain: NAGVMQNPRHLVRRRGQEARLRCSPMKGHSHVYWYRQLPEEGLKFMVYLQKENIIDESGMPKERFSAEFPKEGPSILRIQQVVRGDSAAYFCASSPVLGTEAFFGQGTRLTVV.

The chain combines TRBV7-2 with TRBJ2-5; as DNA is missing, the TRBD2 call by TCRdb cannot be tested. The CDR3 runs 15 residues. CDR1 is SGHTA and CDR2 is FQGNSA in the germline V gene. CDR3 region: CASSLILAAGGTQYF.

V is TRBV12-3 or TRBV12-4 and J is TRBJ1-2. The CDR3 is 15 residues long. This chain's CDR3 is CASSLQPPFNYGYTF.

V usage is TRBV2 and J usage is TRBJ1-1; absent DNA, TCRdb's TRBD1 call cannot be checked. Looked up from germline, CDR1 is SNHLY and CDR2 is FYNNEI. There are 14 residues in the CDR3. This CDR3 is CASTGRQGDTEAFF.

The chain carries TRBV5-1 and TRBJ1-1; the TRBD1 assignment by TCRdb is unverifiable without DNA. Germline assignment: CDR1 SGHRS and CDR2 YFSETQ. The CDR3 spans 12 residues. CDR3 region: CASSPDRGLAFF.